This T cell receptor beta chain was recorded in a study of metastatic and nonmetastatic thyroid tumors. Ten or more counts support this clone. As yet, its antigen is unknown. This CDR3 is 16 amino acids long. Germline V gives CDR1 SGHRS, CDR2 YFSETQ. Trimming shortened V by 1 base and J by 7 bases, and 18 bases separated the two germline ends. Methods used by the authors: Built for papillary thyroid cancer, a distant-metastasis classifier drew on CDR3 differences across clinicopathological groups. TCRdb re-called the PCR reads through MiXCR. The V and J calls, along with clone size, are taken from TCRdb and not from the paper's own processing. There are 45,000 or so clones in the sample; less than 20% occur only once, and around 20% lies in the top ten. All patients were untreated before thyroid surgery. Study outcomes and limitations: As reported, TCR beta diversity in blood and tumor was significantly higher in malignant thyroid tumors than in benign nodules.

The sample was blood. This chain uses TRBV5-1 with TRBJ2-1; the D gene is possibly TRBD2 (5 bases). The TCR originated in a female donor with papillary thyroid cancer or a benign thyroid nodule (not recorded which). Some clones in this sample may be carry-over from other donors' samples. CDR3 coding DNA: TGCGCCAGCAGCTTGACTTGGGTACCGACGGGGAATGAGCAGTTCTTC. It translates to CASSLTWVPTGNEQFF.